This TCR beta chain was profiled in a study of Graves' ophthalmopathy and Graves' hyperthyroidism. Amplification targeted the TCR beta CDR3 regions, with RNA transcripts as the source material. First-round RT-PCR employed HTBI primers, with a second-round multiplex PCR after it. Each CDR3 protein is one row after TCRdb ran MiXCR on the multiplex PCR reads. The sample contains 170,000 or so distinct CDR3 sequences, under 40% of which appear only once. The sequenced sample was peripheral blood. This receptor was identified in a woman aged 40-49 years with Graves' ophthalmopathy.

CDR3 DNA: TGTGCCAGCAGTCCCCCGGGGGGGGCCTCCTACGAGCAGTACTTC. Translation gives CASSPPGGASYEQYF. The V gene is TRBV12-3 or TRBV12-4, the J gene TRBJ2-7; 8 bases fit TRBD2. This CDR3 is built from 15 residues. J was trimmed by 0 bases and V by 5 bases; bases with no gene match: 6.